One sample yielded the 29 T cell receptor beta chains listed below, sequenced in a study of cytomegalovirus exposure and HLA in healthy donors. The PCR made use of 60 Vbeta and 13 Jbeta primers. Using immunoSEQ multiplex PCR, the repertoire was profiled, and TCRdb retains in-frame clones only, with some absent. The data show around 67,000 clones, around 70% seen once. The sample taken for sequencing was PBMCs. These receptors were collected from a woman younger than 45 in good health and CMV-seropositive.

Here the CDR3 reads CASSQVGAWGTEAFF. CDR3 in DNA: TGTGCCAGCAGCCAAGTGGGGGCGTGGGGCACTGAAGCTTTCTTT. This chain joins TRBV14 and TRBJ1-1, with TRBD1 as a possible D gene (6 bases). Trimming took off 1 base at V and 4 bases at J, with 13 bases between the two ends. The germline CDR1 and CDR2 sequences are SGHDN and FVKESK. The CDR3 runs to 15 residues. The whole variable domain, filled in from reference TRBV14 and TRBJ1-1, reads EAGVTQFPSHSVIEKGQTVTLRCDPISGHDNLYWYRRVMGKEIKFLLHFVKESKQDESGMPNNRFLAERTGGTYSTLKVQPAELEDSGVYFCASSQVGAWGTEAFFGQGTRLTVV.

The chain uses TRBV5-1 and TRBJ2-7; TRBD1 is a possible D gene (6 bases). V dropped 1 base and J dropped 2 bases, with 13 bases sitting between them. The CDR3 extends over 15 amino acids. Germline V gene lookup returns CDR1 SGHRS and CDR2 YFSETQ. The chain's CDR3 is CASSLNREPPYEQYF. Written as DNA, the CDR3 is TGCGCCAGCAGCTTGAACAGGGAACCCCCCTACGAGCAGTACTTC. Combining the CDR3 with reference TRBV5-1 and TRBJ2-7 gives the whole variable domain KAGVTQTPRYLIKTRGQQVTLSCSPISGHRSVSWYQQTPGQGLQFLFEYFSETQRNKGNFPGRFSGRQFSNSRSEMNVSTLELGDSALYLCASSLNREPPYEQYFGPGTRLTVT.

V usage is TRBV29-1 and J usage is TRBJ1-2; D gene uncertain. From germline, CDR1 is SQVTM and CDR2 ANQGSEA. Trimming removed 0 bases at V and 5 bases at J, with 7 bases between. The CDR3 runs to 12 residues. CDR3 coding DNA: TGCAGCGTTGAAGAAACAGATTATGGCTACACCTTC. It is translated as CSVEETDYGYTF.

This rearrangement joins TRBV23-1 to TRBJ1-5; 9 nucleotides align to TRBD1. TRBV23-1 is sorted into the ORF group, with uncertain function. CDR3 size: 16 residues. V gave up 6 bases and J gave up 4 bases; unmatched junction bases: 10. The CDR3 spells CASRYRTGALNQPQHF. CDR3 DNA: TGCGCCAGCAGGTACCGGACAGGGGCCCTTAATCAGCCCCAGCATTTT.

The genes are TRBV18 and TRBJ1-2, with TRBD1 as a possible D gene (6 bases). V was trimmed by 3 bases and J by 4 bases, leaving 15 bases between them. Per the germline V gene, CDR1 is KGHSH and CDR2 is LQKENI. The CDR3 covers 15 residues. In nucleotides, the CDR3 is TGTGCCAGCTCACCCGAGGGGGATTCAGGCTATGGCTACACCTTC. Protein product: CASSPEGDSGYGYTF.

J is TRBJ2-5 and V is TRBV6-5, with D perhaps matching TRBD1 (6 bases). The CDR3 runs to 15 residues. V lost 6 bases to trimming and J lost 6 bases, with 20 bases between them. Germline V CDR1 and CDR2: MNHEY, SVGAGI. CDR3 sequence reads: CASRPKQGLGKTQYF. In DNA form, the CDR3 reads TGTGCCAGCAGGCCCAAACAGGGTTTGGGAAAGACCCAGTACTTC.

V and J are TRBV30 and TRBJ1-5, with D unresolved. V lost 1 base, J lost 3 bases, and 7 bases lay in between. Germline-derived CDR1 and CDR2 are GTSNPN and SVGIG (reference sequence). This CDR3 spans 13 amino acids. Written as DNA, the CDR3 is TGTGCCTGGAGTGATACTTTCAATCAGCCCCAGCATTTT. It specifies CAWSDTFNQPQHF.

This clone was picked up a small number of times. The chain has TRBV4-1 and TRBJ1-5; D is undetermined. The germline V gene has CDR1 MGHRA and CDR2 YSYEKL. The length of the CDR3 is 14 residues. The V end lost 0 bases, the J end lost 4 bases, and 7 bases lay between the germline ends. For the CDR3, the DNA is TGCGCCAGCAGCCAAGAATACAGAAATCAGCCCCAGCATTTT. This gives the protein CASSQEYRNQPQHF.

V and J are TRBV2 and TRBJ1-2; 8 bases agree with TRBD1. V dropped 6 bases and J dropped 4; count of bases not matched to a gene: 4. Per the germline V gene, CDR1 is SNHLY and CDR2 is FYNNEI. The CDR3 extends over 13 amino acids. This CDR3 reads CASRTGQAYGYTF. DNA of the CDR3: TGTGCCAGCAGAACGGGACAGGCCTATGGCTACACCTTC. The full variable domain, rest sourced from reference TRBV2 and TRBJ1-2, is EPEVTQTPSHQVTQMGQEVILRCVPISNHLYFYWYRQILGQKVEFLVSFYNNEISEKSEIFDDQFSVERPDGSNFTLKIRSTKLEDSAMYFCASRTGQAYGYTFGSGTRLTVV.

The chain joins TRBV1 to TRBJ2-7; TRBD1, as called in the table, went unchecked against the DNA. TRBV1 is described as a pseudogene. The CDR3 runs to 14 residues. The CDR3 DNA follows: TGCACCAGCAGCCAAGAACACAGCTCCTACGAGCAGTACTTC. This codes for CTSSQEHSSYEQYF.

The rearrangement uses TRBV30 and TRBJ2-7; D may be TRBD1 (6 bases). The CDR3 runs 12 residues. Germline V CDR1 and CDR2: GTSNPN, SVGIG (reference sequence). The ends were cut back, 3 bases at V and 2 bases at J, with 8 bases in the middle. The CDR3 DNA sequence: TGTGCCTGGAGAAGGACAGCCTACGAGCAGTACTTC. Protein sequence: CAWRRTAYEQYF.

This chain joins TRBV28 and TRBJ1-2, with D tentatively TRBD1 (5 bases). CDR1 is MDHEN, CDR2 SYDVKM, per germline. The CDR3 totals 14 residues. Trimming took 6 bases from V and 8 from J, leaving 19 bases between them. Here the CDR3 reads CASSLPTGDLGYTF. The CDR3 DNA sequence: TGTGCCAGCAGCCTCCCCACGGGGGATCTGGGCTACACCTTC.

The V gene is TRBV5-1, the J gene TRBJ2-3, with 8 bases that match TRBD2. In germline, CDR1 is SGHRS, CDR2 YFSETQ. V lost 2 bases to trimming and J lost 0 bases; unmatched junction nucleotides: 5. The CDR3 covers 16 residues. CDR3 loop: CASSFGSGASTDTQYF. In DNA, the CDR3 is TGCGCCAGCAGCTTTGGTAGCGGGGCAAGCACAGATACGCAGTATTTT.

This clone was observed a single time. V gene TRBV14 combines with J gene TRBJ1-1; D ambiguous. The CDR3 covers 13 residues. Germline V gene data show CDR1 as SGHDN and CDR2 as FVKESK. Deletions cut 4 bases from V and 0 bases from J, with 6 bases between. CDR3 sequence: CASSLNMNTEAFF. The DNA for the CDR3 is TGTGCCAGCAGCCTTAACATGAACACTGAAGCTTTCTTT.

Here the CDR3 DNA reads TGCAGCGTAGGACAGGGCCCCAATCAGCCCCAGCATTTT. This sequence encodes CSVGQGPNQPQHF. The chain employs TRBV29-1 and TRBJ1-5; 8 bases agree with TRBD1. The CDR3 runs to 13 residues. Trimming removed 6 bases from V and 3 bases from J; junction bases left unmatched: 4. In germline, CDR1 is SQVTM, CDR2 ANQGSEA.

The rearrangement uses TRBV19 and TRBJ1-1; TRBD1 is a possible D gene (6 bases). Trimming removed 6 bases from V and 4 bases from J, with 9 bases in between. This CDR3 contains 12 residues. Looked up from germline, CDR1 is LNHDA and CDR2 is SQIVND (reference sequence). Written as DNA, the CDR3 is TGTGCCAGTAGATACAGGGCCACTGAAGCTTTCTTT. Translating gives CASRYRATEAFF.

This chain joins TRBV7-8 and TRBJ2-3; the match to TRBD1 covers 8 bases. The CDR3 loop spans 16 amino acids. Germline lookup yields CDR1 SGHVS and CDR2 FQNEAQ. Trimming took 3 bases from V and 3 from J; bases not matched to a gene: 8. Here the CDR3 DNA reads TGTGCCAGCAGCTTGGTAGCAGGGGGCTGGACAGATACGCAGTATTTT. Translation gives CASSLVAGGWTDTQYF.

The chain joins TRBV6-1 to TRBJ1-4; 7 nucleotides line up with TRBD1. CDR1 is MNHNS, CDR2 SASEGT, per germline. Trimming took 4 bases from V and 2 from J; bases not matched to a gene: 4. The CDR3 length is 15 residues. The CDR3 reads CASSVTGATNEKLFF. In nucleotides, the CDR3 is TGTGCCAGCAGTGTAACAGGGGCGACTAATGAAAAACTGTTTTTT.

This clone was found once. This chain connects TRBV28 to TRBJ2-7; TRBD1 agrees at 8 bases. With 5 bases clipped from V and 1 base from J, the junction kept 4 bases outside the gene matches. Per germline, CDR1 MDHEN and CDR2 SYDVKM. This CDR3 comprises 14 residues. The DNA of the CDR3 is TGTGCCAGCAGTATAACAGGGGGGTCCTACGAGCAGTACTTC. Amino acids: CASSITGGSYEQYF.

The rearrangement links TRBV28 to TRBJ1-4, with D possibly TRBD1 on 5 matching bases. This CDR3 has 15 residues. Trimming pared 5 bases from V and 0 bases from J, leaving 10 bases between. Germline V gene data show CDR1 as MDHEN and CDR2 as SYDVKM. CDR3 bases: TGTGCCAGCAGTGGTGCGGGGGCAACTAATGAAAAACTGTTTTTT. It is translated as CASSGAGATNEKLFF.

This clone came up once. The V call is TRBV6-5, the J call TRBJ1-2, with 7 positions matching TRBD1. V lost 6 bases to trimming and J lost 8 bases; unmatched junction nucleotides: 6. This CDR3 contains 12 residues. Germline loops: CDR1 MNHEY, CDR2 SVGAGI. The CDR3 sequence is CASRTGLRGYTF. As DNA, the CDR3 is TGTGCCAGCAGGACAGGGTTGAGAGGCTACACCTTC.

The J gene is TRBJ2-7, the V gene TRBV28, with TRBD2 identical over 11 bases. Germline CDR1 and CDR2: MDHEN and SYDVKM. The CDR3 runs to 13 residues. Trimming removed 11 bases from V and 1 base from J; junction bases left unmatched: 4. This chain's CDR3 is CAVGTSGSYEQYF. Here the CDR3 DNA reads TGTGCCGTAGGGACTAGCGGATCCTACGAGCAGTACTTC.

In its sample, this clone was seen a few times. The V gene is TRBV7-6, the J gene TRBJ1-2; TRBD1 matches 7 bases. Trimming took 1 base from V and 4 from J; bases not matched to a gene: 3. Germline loops: CDR1 SGHVS, CDR2 FNYEAQ. The CDR3 has 14 amino acids. CDR3 sequence reads: CASSLGGTAYGYTF. The CDR3 bases are TGTGCCAGCAGCTTAGGTGGGACAGCCTATGGCTACACCTTC.

The rearrangement uses TRBV7-6 and TRBJ2-2; 9 nucleotides align to TRBD1. The CDR3 runs to 16 residues. V shed 6 bases and J 3 bases; nucleotides not matched to a gene: 8. Germline V CDR1 and CDR2: SGHVS, FNYEAQ. In nucleotides, the CDR3 is TGTGCCAGCAGGTTAACAGGGGGCGCTTACACCGGGGAGCTGTTTTTT. Translated: CASRLTGGAYTGELFF.

The chain combines TRBV9 with TRBJ1-4; D unclear. Trimming took 7 bases from V and 0 from J, leaving 10 bases between them. The CDR3 length is 14 residues. Germline V gives CDR1 SGDLS, CDR2 YYNGEE. The CDR3 nucleotides read TGTGCCAGCGGCCGATCTTCAACTAATGAAAAACTGTTTTTT. Amino acids: CASGRSSTNEKLFF.

This chain connects TRBV28 to TRBJ2-7; D might be TRBD1 (5 bases). Germline V gene data show CDR1 as MDHEN and CDR2 as SYDVKM. The CDR3 is 12 amino acids. Trimming removed 6 bases at V and 6 bases at J, with 12 bases between. CDR3 amino acids: CASRMTTAEQYF. The CDR3 DNA reads TGTGCCAGCAGGATGACGACAGCCGAGCAGTACTTC.

The chain has TRBV2 and TRBJ2-7; TRBD1 might be the D (6 bases). Trimming cost V 2 bases and J 3 bases, with 14 bases left between them. CDR3 length equals 15 residues. Germline V gene lookup returns CDR1 SNHLY and CDR2 FYNNEI. CDR3 DNA: TGTGCCAGCAGTGAATCGTTCGGGACAAGCTACGAGCAGTACTTC. This gives the protein CASSESFGTSYEQYF.

The CDR3 coding sequence is TGTGCCAGCAGCCAAGTGGCGGATTCTACTGAAGCTTTCTTT. Translating it yields CASSQVADSTEAFF. The chain joins TRBV4-2 to TRBJ1-1; the D is unclear. The CDR3 covers 14 residues. Germline assignment: CDR1 LGHNA and CDR2 YNFKEQ. The V end lost 1 base, the J end lost 5 bases, and 11 bases lay between the germline ends.

The chain couples TRBV30 to TRBJ1-2; TRBD1 might be the D (5 bases). The germline V gene encodes CDR1 GTSNPN and CDR2 SVGIG (reference sequence). The CDR3 totals 12 residues. V gave up 8 bases and J gave up 5 bases, with 15 bases separating them. The CDR3 DNA reads as TGTGCCAGTTCGGGGGTACGGTATGGCTACACCTTC. Its translation: CASSGVRYGYTF.